The 18 T cell receptor beta chains listed next were all sequenced from one sample in a study of blood T cell repertoires in COVID-19. Libraries were prepared by immunoSEQ multiplex PCR; TCRdb keeps only in-frame clonotypes and omits some of them. The sample records about 74,000 clones, 70% to 90% being singletons. The specimen sequenced was peripheral blood. These receptors all stem from a man in his forties or fifties with acute or convalescent COVID-19.

This clone was detected only a few times. The rearrangement joins TRBV4-1 to TRBJ2-1, with 14 bases fitting TRBD2. V trimming: 2 bases; J trimming: 7 bases; junction bases outside the gene matches: 4. Germline V gene sequence: CDR1 MGHRA, CDR2 YSYEKL. This CDR3 contains 16 residues. CDR3 sequence: CASSQPTSGGANEQFF. In nucleotides, the CDR3 is TGCGCCAGCAGCCAACCGACTAGCGGGGGGGCAAATGAGCAGTTCTTC.

The rearrangement joins TRBV5-4 to TRBJ1-6, with TRBD1 identical over 8 bases. The length of the CDR3 is 15 residues. Losses at the gene ends were 5 bases for V and 6 bases for J; bases not matched to a gene: 7. CDR1 SGHNT and CDR2 YYREEE come from the germline V gene (reference sequence). The CDR3 sequence is CASSVGTGGNSPLHF. CDR3 coding DNA: TGTGCCAGCAGTGTAGGAACAGGGGGTAATTCACCCCTCCACTTT.

DNA of the CDR3: TGCGCCAGCAGCATAGAGGTTAGCACAGATACGCAGTATTTT. Its translation: CASSIEVSTDTQYF. The J gene is TRBJ2-3, the V gene TRBV5-1; D is ambiguous. V was clipped by 4 bases and J by 0 bases, with 9 bases between them. Germline V gene sequence: CDR1 SGHRS, CDR2 YFSETQ. This CDR3 has 14 amino acids.

The V call is TRBV19, the J call TRBJ2-3, with 9 bases identical to TRBD1. The germline V gene encodes CDR1 LNHDA and CDR2 SQIVND (reference sequence). V lost 5 bases, J lost 6 bases, and 6 bases stayed unmatched. The CDR3 totals 14 residues. The CDR3 spells CASSPGTGSDTQYF. CDR3 coding DNA: TGTGCCAGTAGTCCCGGGACAGGGTCCGATACGCAGTATTTT. The full variable domain, its missing parts supplied by reference TRBV19 and TRBJ2-3, is DGGITQSPKYLFRKEGQNVTLSCEQNLNHDAMYWYRQDPGQGLRLIYYSQIVNDFQKGDIAEGYSVSREKKESFPLTVTSAQKNPTAFYLCASSPGTGSDTQYFGPGTRLTVL.

CDR3 loop: CASSQGGAYNEQFF. As DNA, the CDR3 is TGTGCCAGTAGTCAGGGGGGAGCCTACAATGAGCAGTTCTTC. V usage is TRBV19 and J usage is TRBJ2-1, with D maybe TRBD1 (7 bases). The CDR3 totals 14 residues. Germline V gives CDR1 LNHDA, CDR2 SQIVND (reference sequence). The V end was cut by 5 bases, the J end by 2 bases, with 10 bases between.

V and J are TRBV6-5 and TRBJ1-1; TRBD1 matches 10 bases. The J segment lost 1 base and the V segment lost 4 bases, leaving 6 bases of the junction unmatched. The CDR3 is 16 residues long. Germline lookup yields CDR1 MNHEY and CDR2 SVGAGI. CDR3 sequence reads: CASSSRTGGGNTEAFF. The CDR3 nucleotides are TGTGCCAGCAGTTCCCGGACAGGGGGAGGGAACACTGAAGCTTTCTTT.

This chain joins TRBV12-3 or TRBV12-4 and TRBJ2-3, with a weak D call TRBD1 (6 bases). V lost 7 bases and J lost 3, with 11 bases in between. This CDR3 is 13 amino acids long. The CDR3 DNA reads as TGTGCCAGCAACCCCACAGGGACAGATACGCAGTATTTT. Its protein is CASNPTGTDTQYF.

This clone was seen only a few times. This chain uses TRBV4-1 with TRBJ2-7; tentative D call: TRBD2 (6 bases). The germline V gene has CDR1 MGHRA and CDR2 YSYEKL. The ends were cut back, 3 bases at V and 4 bases at J, with 10 bases in the middle. The CDR3 runs to 13 residues. The CDR3 nucleotides are TGCGCCAGCAGCCAGGAGGAGGGATACGAGCAGTACTTC. This encodes CASSQEEGYEQYF.

This chain joins TRBV3-1 (or the pseudogene TRBV3-2) and TRBJ2-1; TRBD2 matches at 15 bases. Germline V gene data show CDR1 as LGHDT and CDR2 as YNNKEL (reference sequence). Losses at the gene ends were 2 bases for V and 7 bases for J; bases not matched to a gene: 6. The CDR3 contains 17 residues. CDR3 coding DNA: TGTGCCAGCAGCCAATCCTGGACTAGCGGGGGGGTGAATGAGCAGTTCTTC. Its protein product is CASSQSWTSGGVNEQFF.

The chain combines TRBV5-1 with TRBJ2-1; perhaps TRBD2 as D (6 bases). V lost 3 bases and J lost 4, with 11 bases in between. CDR1 is SGHRS, CDR2 YFSETQ, per germline. The CDR3 is made up of 14 amino acids. The CDR3 DNA reads as TGCGCCAGCAGCTCCAATAGCGGATACAATGAGCAGTTCTTC. This sequence encodes CASSSNSGYNEQFF.

This chain links TRBV10-3 with TRBJ2-5; 7 positions agree with TRBD1. This CDR3 region has 15 residues. V shed 6 bases and J 0 bases; nucleotides not matched to a gene: 7. Germline V gene lookup returns CDR1 ENHRY and CDR2 SYGVKD. This CDR3 reads CAISGDSEDQETQYF. DNA of the CDR3: TGTGCCATCAGCGGGGACAGCGAGGACCAAGAGACCCAGTACTTC.

The gene calls are TRBV5-5 and TRBJ2-5; 7 bases match TRBD1. Germline V gene sequence: CDR1 SGHKS, CDR2 YYEKEE (reference sequence). This CDR3 is 15 amino acids long. Unmatched junction bases numbered 13, after V lost 4 bases and J lost 7 bases. The CDR3 DNA follows: TGTGCCAGCAGCCCACGACAGGGTGGGTTGGGGACCCAGTACTTC. Amino acid sequence: CASSPRQGGLGTQYF.

The chain employs TRBV3-1 (or the pseudogene TRBV3-2) and TRBJ2-1; 8 nucleotides line up with TRBD1. CDR1 is LGHDT, CDR2 YNNKEL, per germline (reference sequence). Trimming at V came to 5 bases and at J to 9 bases, leaving 12 bases not matched to a gene. CDR3 length equals 15 residues. CDR3 in DNA: TGTGCCAGCAGCAATTCAGGGGGCAGGAGGAGTGAGCAGTTCTTC. Residues: CASSNSGGRRSEQFF.

The chain has TRBV2 and TRBJ1-1, with D unclear. The V end lost 5 bases, the J end lost 1 base, and 11 bases lay between the germline ends. Germline V gene sequence: CDR1 SNHLY, CDR2 FYNNEI. The CDR3 has 14 amino acids. CDR3 loop: CASSPSSGNTEAFF. In DNA, the CDR3 is TGTGCCAGCAGTCCCAGTAGCGGGAACACTGAAGCTTTCTTT. Together with reference TRBV2 and TRBJ1-1, the CDR3 gives the full variable domain: EPEVTQTPSHQVTQMGQEVILRCVPISNHLYFYWYRQILGQKVEFLVSFYNNEISEKSEIFDDQFSVERPDGSNFTLKIRSTKLEDSAMYFCASSPSSGNTEAFFGQGTRLTVV.

The V and J genes are TRBV12-5 and TRBJ2-3, with 9 positions matching TRBD2. Losses at the gene ends were 9 bases for V and 2 bases for J; bases not matched to a gene: 6. Germline CDR1 is LGHNT and CDR2 is FRNRAP. The CDR3 runs to 14 residues. CDR3 DNA sequence: TGTGCTAGCGGAGCTAGCGGGGTCACAGATACGCAGTATTTT. Protein: CASGASGVTDTQYF.

The chain uses TRBV27 and TRBJ2-2, with D tentatively TRBD2 (6 bases). From germline, CDR1 is MNHEY and CDR2 SMNVEV (reference sequence). Trimming stripped 8 bases from V and 6 bases from J, with 13 bases between. The CDR3 runs 13 residues. CDR3: CASGLYTSGELFF. In DNA, the CDR3 is TGTGCCAGCGGACTATATACGTCCGGGGAGCTGTTTTTT.

CDR3 region: CSVEDPGRDTQYF. In DNA form, the CDR3 reads TGCAGCGTTGAAGATCCAGGGAGGGATACGCAGTATTTT. The rearrangement joins TRBV29-1 to TRBJ2-3; TRBD2 is a possible D gene (6 bases). CDR3 length equals 13 residues. The V and J ends lost 0 bases and 6 bases respectively, with 10 bases between them. In germline, CDR1 is SQVTM, CDR2 ANQGSEA.

The chain recombines TRBV5-4 with TRBJ2-5; 7 nucleotides line up with TRBD1. Germline V gene sequence: CDR1 SGHNT, CDR2 YYREEE (reference sequence). There are 14 residues in the CDR3. V lost 3 bases and J lost 3; bases outside the gene matches: 5. The CDR3 DNA sequence: TGTGCCAGCAGCTCGACAGGGTTCAAAGAGACCCAGTACTTC. Translation: CASSSTGFKETQYF.